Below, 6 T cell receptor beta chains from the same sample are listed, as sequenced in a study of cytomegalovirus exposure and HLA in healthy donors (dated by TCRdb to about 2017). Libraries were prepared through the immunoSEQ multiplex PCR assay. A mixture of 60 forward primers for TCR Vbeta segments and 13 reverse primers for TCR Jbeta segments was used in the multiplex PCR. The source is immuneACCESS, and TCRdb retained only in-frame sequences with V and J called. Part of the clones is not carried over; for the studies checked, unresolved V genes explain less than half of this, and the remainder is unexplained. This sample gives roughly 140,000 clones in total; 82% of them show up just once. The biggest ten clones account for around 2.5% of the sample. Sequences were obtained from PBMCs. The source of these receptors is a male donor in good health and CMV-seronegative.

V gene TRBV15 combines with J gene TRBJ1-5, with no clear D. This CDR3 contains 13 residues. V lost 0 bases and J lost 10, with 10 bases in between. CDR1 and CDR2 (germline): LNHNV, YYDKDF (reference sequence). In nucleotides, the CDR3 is TGTGCCACCAGCAGAGATCGCTACGTACCCCAGCATTTT. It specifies CATSRDRYVPQHF.

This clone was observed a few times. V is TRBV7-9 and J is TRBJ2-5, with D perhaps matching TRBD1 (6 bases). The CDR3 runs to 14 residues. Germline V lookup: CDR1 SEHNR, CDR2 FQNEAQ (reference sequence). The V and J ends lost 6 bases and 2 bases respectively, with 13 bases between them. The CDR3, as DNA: TGTGCCAGCAGGCCAGGACAGCTACAAGAGACCCAGTACTTC. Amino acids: CASRPGQLQETQYF. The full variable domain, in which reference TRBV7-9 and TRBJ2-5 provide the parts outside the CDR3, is DTGVSQNPRHKITKRGQNVTFRCDPISEHNRLYWYRQTLGQGPEFLTYFQNEAQLEKSRLLSDRFSAERPKGSFSTLEIQRTEQGDSAMYLCASRPGQLQETQYFGPGTRLLVL.

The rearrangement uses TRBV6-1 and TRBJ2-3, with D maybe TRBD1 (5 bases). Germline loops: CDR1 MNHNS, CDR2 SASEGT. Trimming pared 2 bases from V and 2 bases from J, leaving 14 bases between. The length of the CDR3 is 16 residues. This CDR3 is CASSELSAGPTDTQYF. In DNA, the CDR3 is TGTGCCAGCAGTGAACTATCGGCAGGGCCCACAGATACGCAGTATTTT.

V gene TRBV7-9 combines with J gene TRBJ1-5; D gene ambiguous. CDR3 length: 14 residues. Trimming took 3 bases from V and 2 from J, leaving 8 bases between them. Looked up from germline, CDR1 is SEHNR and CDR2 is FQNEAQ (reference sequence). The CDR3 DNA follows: TGTGCCAGCAGCTTCGGGGTAGGCAATCAGCCCCAGCATTTT. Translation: CASSFGVGNQPQHF.

DNA for the CDR3: TGTGCCAGCAGTTCTCCGGGACAGGGGGACCACTCCTACAATGAGCAGTTCTTC. Translation gives CASSSPGQGDHSYNEQFF. The chain has TRBV28 and TRBJ2-1; 11 bases match TRBD1. Germline CDR1 is MDHEN and CDR2 is SYDVKM. The V segment lost 4 bases and the J segment 0 bases; nucleotides outside the gene matches: 8. The CDR3 runs to 18 residues.

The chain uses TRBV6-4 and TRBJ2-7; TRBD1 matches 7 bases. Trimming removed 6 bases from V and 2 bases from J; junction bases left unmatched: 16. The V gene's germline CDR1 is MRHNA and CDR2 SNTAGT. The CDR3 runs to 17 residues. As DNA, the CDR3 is TGTGCCAGCAGCGCTCCCCTCCGACAGGGATTAACCTACGAGCAGTACTTC. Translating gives CASSAPLRQGLTYEQYF.